The 5 T cell receptor beta chains reported below all come from one sample, sequenced in a study of beta chain features in type 1 diabetes. These receptors' antigens are unknown. Sequenced material consisted of expressed TCRB transcripts (all of the isolated RNA was reverse transcribed). Generated by immunoSEQ multiplex PCR, the TCRdb table keeps only in-frame clones and is missing some. This sample has 300,000 to 400,000 clones, with roughly a tenth found just once. Study-wide results and limits: Shorter TCRB CDR3s, moderately but significantly so, were found in Type 1 diabetes patients in all four CD4+ subsets.

The sequenced sample consisted of central memory CD4+ T cells from blood. The receptors derive from a man younger than 45 with type 1 diabetes.

The table lists this clone with a few counts. This chain's CDR3 is CASSLSASRGNTIYF. The CDR3 bases are TGTGCCAGCAGCTTATCTGCGAGTCGTGGAAACACCATATATTTT. This chain links TRBV7-8 with TRBJ1-3; D is unclear. Germline V gives CDR1 SGHVS, CDR2 FQNEAQ. The CDR3 loop spans 15 amino acids. The V gene lost 2 bases and the J gene lost 3 bases, with 11 bases spanning the gap.

V and J are TRBV29-1 and TRBJ1-3, with D unclear. This CDR3 is 11 amino acids long. V gave up 7 bases and J gave up 0 bases, with 4 bases separating them. The germline CDR1 and CDR2 sequences are SQVTM and ANQGSEA. The CDR3 DNA reads as TGCAGCGCGGCCTCTGGAAACACCATATATTTT. Its protein product is CSAASGNTIYF.

About this clone: Other DNA sequences within the sample encode an identical CDR3. This rearrangement joins TRBV2 to TRBJ2-1, with 11 bases aligning to TRBD1. Germline V gene data show CDR1 as SNHLY and CDR2 as FYNNEI. The trim removed 6 bases at V and 6 bases at J, leaving 7 bases unmatched. The CDR3 length is 15 residues. The CDR3: CASSPGQGARNEQFF. CDR3 sequence (DNA): TGTGCCAGCAGCCCCGGACAGGGGGCGCGCAATGAGCAGTTCTTC.

This chain connects TRBV7-2 to TRBJ2-1; a possible D gene is TRBD1 (5 bases). CDR1 SGHTA and CDR2 FQGNSA come from the germline V gene. This CDR3 has 18 residues. V shed 0 bases and J shed 6 bases, with 21 bases lying between them. CDR3 DNA: TGTGCCAGCAGCTTAGCGCTGGTAGGGGCAGGGCAACGCAATGAGCAGTTCTTC. Amino acids: CASSLALVGAGQRNEQFF.

The rearrangement links TRBV4-1 to TRBJ2-2; D unresolved. The germline V and J ends were trimmed by 0 bases and 2 bases, with 7 bases remaining between them. This CDR3 region has 15 residues. Germline values: CDR1 MGHRA, CDR2 YSYEKL. In DNA, the CDR3 is TGCGCCAGCAGCCAAGAATCCCTAAACACCGGGGAGCTGTTTTTT. Amino acids: CASSQESLNTGELFF.